The present entry profiles one TCR beta chain with its context. Antigen: not known. This entry comes from a study of CD8 T cells in ankylosing spondylitis. General study results and limits: Characteristic, it appeared, of ankylosing spondylitis blood was a TCR beta motif of about eight highly homologous variants. Certain motif variants had earlier appeared in reactive arthritis synovial fluid and blood.

Germline values: CDR1 SQVTM, CDR2 ANQGSEA. The V gene lost 6 bases and the J gene lost 5 bases, with 14 bases spanning the gap. This CDR3 is 13 amino acids long. TCRdb ran MiXCR on the 5' RACE reads and lists one entry per CDR3 protein. The profile shows about 160,000 distinct CDR3 sequences, 9.5% to 10% of them singletons. The chain joins TRBV29-1 to TRBJ2-1; a possible D gene is TRBD1 (6 bases). Source material: blood, either unsorted or a sorted T cell fraction (not recorded which). The TCR comes from a female donor with ankylosing spondylitis or in good health (not recorded which). The CDR3, as DNA: TGCAGCGTCCGGGACACCTATAACAATGAGCAGTTCTTC. Amino acid sequence: CSVRDTYNNEQFF.